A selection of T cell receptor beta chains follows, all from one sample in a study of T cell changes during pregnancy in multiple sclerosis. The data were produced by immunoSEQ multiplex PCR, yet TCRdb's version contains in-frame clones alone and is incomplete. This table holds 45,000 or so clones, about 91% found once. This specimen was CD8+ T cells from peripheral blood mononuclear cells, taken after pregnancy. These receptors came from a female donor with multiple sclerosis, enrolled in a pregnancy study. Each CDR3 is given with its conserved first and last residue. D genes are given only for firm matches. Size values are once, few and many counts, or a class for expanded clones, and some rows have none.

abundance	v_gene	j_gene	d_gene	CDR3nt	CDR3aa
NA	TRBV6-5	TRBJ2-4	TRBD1	TGTGCCAGCAGTAAACAGGGGGATAGGGACATTCAGTACTTC	CASSKQGDRDIQYF
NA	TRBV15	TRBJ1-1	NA	TGTGCCACCAGCAGAGATTTAGGGGAAAACACTGAAGCTTTCTTT	CATSRDLGENTEAFF
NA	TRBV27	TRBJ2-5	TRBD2	TGTGCCAGCCGCGTGGGACTAGCGGGCCCAACGGGGGAGACCCAGTACTTC	CASRVGLAGPTGETQYF
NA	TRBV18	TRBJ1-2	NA	TGTGCCAGCTCACCTGCCACAGGGAAAAGCTCGCCTGGGGGCTACACCTTC	CASSPATGKSSPGGYTF
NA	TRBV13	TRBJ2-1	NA	TGTGCCAGCAGCACCGCCCGGGGCAATGAGCAGTTCTTC	CASSTARGNEQFF
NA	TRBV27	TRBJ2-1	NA	TGTGCCAGCAGTAATAGGGGAGAGCAGTTCTTC	CASSNRGEQFF
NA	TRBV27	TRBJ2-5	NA	TGTGCCAGCGGGAACTGGGGTGGGAGTCTCTTGGAGACCCAGTACTTC	CASGNWGGSLLETQYF
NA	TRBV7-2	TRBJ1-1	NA	TGTGCCAGCAGAAGGGAGGCGGGGAACACTGAAGCTTTCTTT	CASRREAGNTEAFF
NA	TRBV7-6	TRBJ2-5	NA	TGTGCCAGCGAGGGAGACTTTGGGGAGACCCAGTACTTC	CASEGDFGETQYF
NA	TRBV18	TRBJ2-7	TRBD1	TGTGCCAGCTCACCAAACAGGGGCTCCTACGAGCAGTACTTC	CASSPNRGSYEQYF
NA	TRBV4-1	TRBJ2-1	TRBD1	TGCGCCAGCAGCCAGGACAGGGGGCTATATGAGCAGTTCTTC	CASSQDRGLYEQFF
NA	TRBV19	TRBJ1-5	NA	TGTGCCAGTAGTATCCCGGTCACCTATAGCAATCAGCCCCAGCATTTT	CASSIPVTYSNQPQHF
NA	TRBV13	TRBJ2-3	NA	TGTGCCAGCAGCTTAGTTAGCGGCACAGATACGCAGTATTTT	CASSLVSGTDTQYF
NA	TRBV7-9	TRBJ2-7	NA	TGTGCCAGCAGCCCCCCACAGGGTCCATACGAGCAGTACTTC	CASSPPQGPYEQYF
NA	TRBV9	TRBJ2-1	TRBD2	TGTGCCAGCAGCCCGCAGCGACTAGCGGGACACAATGAGCAGTTCTTC	CASSPQRLAGHNEQFF
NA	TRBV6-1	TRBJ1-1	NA	TGTGCCAGCAGTGACAGACAGATGAACACTGAAGCTTTCTTT	CASSDRQMNTEAFF
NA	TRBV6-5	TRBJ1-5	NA	TGTGCCAGCAGTTACGGGGGGAATCAGCCCCAGCATTTT	CASSYGGNQPQHF
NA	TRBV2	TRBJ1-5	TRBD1	TGTGCCAGCAGGGCGGGGCAGGGGGCGATTTATAGCAATCAGCCCCAGCATTTT	CASRAGQGAIYSNQPQHF
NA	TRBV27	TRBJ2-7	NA	TGTGCCAGCAGTTTAGGCACCACCTACGAGCAGTACTTC	CASSLGTTYEQYF
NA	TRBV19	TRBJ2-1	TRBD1	TGTGCCAGTAGCCTACCACCGACAGGGAACAATGAGCAGTTCTTC	CASSLPPTGNNEQFF
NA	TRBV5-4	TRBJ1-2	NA	TGTGCCAGCAGCTTAAATGGGGGGTCCGATGGCTACACCTTC	CASSLNGGSDGYTF
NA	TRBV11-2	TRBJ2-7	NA	TGTGCCAGCAGCTTAATGGCCCCAGATTACGAGCAGTACTTC	CASSLMAPDYEQYF
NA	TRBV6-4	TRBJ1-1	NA	TGTGCCAGCAGTGAGAGACACCCGAACACTGAAGCTTTCTTT	CASSERHPNTEAFF
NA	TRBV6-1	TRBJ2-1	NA	TGTGCCAGCTGGACAGTAAGCGAGCAGTTCTTC	CASWTVSEQFF
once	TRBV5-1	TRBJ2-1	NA	TGCGCCAGCACTACGACAGTCAATGAGCAGTTCTTC	CASTTTVNEQFF
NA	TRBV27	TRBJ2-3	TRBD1	TGTGCCAGCAGTTCGGGACAGGCTAGCACAGATACGCAGTATTTT	CASSSGQASTDTQYF
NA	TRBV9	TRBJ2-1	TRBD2	TGTGCCAGCAGCGAGGGATTAGCGGGGGCCTACAATGAGCAGTTCTTC	CASSEGLAGAYNEQFF
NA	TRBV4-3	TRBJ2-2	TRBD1	TGCGCCAGCAGCCAAGGTCCGGGACAGGGGTTACCCATTAACACCGGGGAGCTGTTTTTT	CASSQGPGQGLPINTGELFF
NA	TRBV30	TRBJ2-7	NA	TGTGCCTGGAGTCCCTTGGGCCTCTCTTACGAGCAGTACTTC	CAWSPLGLSYEQYF
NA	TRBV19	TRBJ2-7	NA	TGTGCCAGTAGTAGAGGCAGGGCCTCCTACGAGCAGTACTTC	CASSRGRASYEQYF
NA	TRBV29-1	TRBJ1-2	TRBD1	TGCAGCGTCCCACTGGAGGGACAGGGTGAGGGCTACACCTTC	CSVPLEGQGEGYTF
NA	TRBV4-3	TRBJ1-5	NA	TGCGCCAGCAGCTCCGGAGCTTATAGCAATCAGCCCCAGCATTTT	CASSSGAYSNQPQHF
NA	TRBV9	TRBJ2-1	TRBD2	TGTGCCAGCAACCGACTAGCGGACTACAATGAGCAGTTCTTC	CASNRLADYNEQFF
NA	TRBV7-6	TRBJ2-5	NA	TGTGCCAGCAGCTTCAACAAACCCATTCAGACTGAGACCCAGTACTTC	CASSFNKPIQTETQYF
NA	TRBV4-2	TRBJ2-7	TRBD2	TGTGCCAGCAGCCAAGATACCCTAGCGGGACTTTCCTACGAGCAGTACTTC	CASSQDTLAGLSYEQYF
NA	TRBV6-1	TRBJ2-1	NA	TGTGCCACCGACAGTGAGCAGTTCTTC	CATDSEQFF
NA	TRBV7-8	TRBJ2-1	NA	TGTGCCAGCAGCTTAGCGTTTTTGGGACAATTGAATGAGCAGTTCTTC	CASSLAFLGQLNEQFF
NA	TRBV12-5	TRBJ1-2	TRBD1	TGTGCTAGTGGTGGGACAGGGGATAATTATGGCTACACCTTC	CASGGTGDNYGYTF
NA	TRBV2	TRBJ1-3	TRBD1	TGTGCCAGCAGTGAGGTCACAGGGGGCTCTGGAAACACCATATATTTT	CASSEVTGGSGNTIYF
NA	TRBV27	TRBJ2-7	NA	TGTGCCAGCAGTACCCCTCCCAGGGGATTCTACGAGCAGTACTTC	CASSTPPRGFYEQYF
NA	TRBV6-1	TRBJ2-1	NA	TGTGCCAGCAGTGAACCGCAGGTACCAATTAGCGGTCAGCAGTTCTTC	CASSEPQVPISGQQFF
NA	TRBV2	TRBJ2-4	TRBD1	TGTGCCAGCAGTGAGGGGACAGGGTCCCTCCTAGCCAAAAACATTCAGTACTTC	CASSEGTGSLLAKNIQYF
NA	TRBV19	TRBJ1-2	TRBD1	TGTGCCAGTAGTATGACTGGGACAGGGGGGGATGGCTACACCTTC	CASSMTGTGGDGYTF
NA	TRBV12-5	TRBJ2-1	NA	TGTGCTAGTGGTTTGGTAAACACCTTTACCTACAATGAGCAGTTCTTC	CASGLVNTFTYNEQFF
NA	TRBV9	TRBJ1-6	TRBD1	TGTGCCAGCAGCCTCCGGGACAGGAATTCACCCCTCCACTTT	CASSLRDRNSPLHF